This TCR beta chain was identified during a study of blood T cell repertoires in COVID-19. Measured with immunoSEQ multiplex PCR; TCRdb has only the in-frame clones, and not every one. The sample yields a few hundred thousand clones, roughly 90% seen once. Per germline, CDR1 SGHTA and CDR2 FQGNSA. The CDR3 length is 15 residues. The J segment lost 5 bases and the V segment lost 4 bases, leaving 1 base of the junction unmatched. The chain carries TRBV7-2 and TRBJ2-5, with TRBD2 identical over 16 bases. Sample: PBMCs or T cells enriched from blood (not recorded which). This receptor was obtained from a woman between 40 and 50 years old who had recovered from COVID-19. CDR3 DNA: TGTGCCAGCAGCTCGGGACTAGCGGGGGGGGAGACCCAGTACTTC. This translates into CASSSGLAGGETQYF.